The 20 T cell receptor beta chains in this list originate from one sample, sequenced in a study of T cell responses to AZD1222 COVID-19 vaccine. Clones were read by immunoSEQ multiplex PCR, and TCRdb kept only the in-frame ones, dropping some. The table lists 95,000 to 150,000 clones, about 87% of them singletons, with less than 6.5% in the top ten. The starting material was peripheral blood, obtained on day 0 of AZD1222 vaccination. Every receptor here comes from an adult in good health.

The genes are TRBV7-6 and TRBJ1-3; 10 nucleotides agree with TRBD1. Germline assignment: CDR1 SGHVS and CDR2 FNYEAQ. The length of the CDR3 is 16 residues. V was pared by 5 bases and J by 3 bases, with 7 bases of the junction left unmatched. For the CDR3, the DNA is TGTGCCAGCAGCCCTTACCGGGACAGGGGTGGAAACACCATATATTTT. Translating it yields CASSPYRDRGGNTIYF.

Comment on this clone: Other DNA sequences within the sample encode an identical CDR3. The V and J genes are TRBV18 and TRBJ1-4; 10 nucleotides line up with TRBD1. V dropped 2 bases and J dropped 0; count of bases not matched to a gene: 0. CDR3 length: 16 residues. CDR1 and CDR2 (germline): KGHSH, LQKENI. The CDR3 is CASSPGQGATNEKLFF. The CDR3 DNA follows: TGTGCCAGCTCACCAGGACAGGGGGCAACTAATGAAAAACTGTTTTTT. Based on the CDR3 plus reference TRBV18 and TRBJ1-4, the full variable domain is NAGVMQNPRHLVRRRGQEARLRCSPMKGHSHVYWYRQLPEEGLKFMVYLQKENIIDESGMPKERFSAEFPKEGPSILRIQQVVRGDSAAYFCASSPGQGATNEKLFFGSGTQLSVL.

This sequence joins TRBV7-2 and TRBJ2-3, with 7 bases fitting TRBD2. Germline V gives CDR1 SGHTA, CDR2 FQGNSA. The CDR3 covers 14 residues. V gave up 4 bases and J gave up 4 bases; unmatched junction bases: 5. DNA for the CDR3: TGTGCCAGCAGCTCTAGGGCGGGGGCAGATACGCAGTATTTT. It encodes CASSSRAGADTQYF.

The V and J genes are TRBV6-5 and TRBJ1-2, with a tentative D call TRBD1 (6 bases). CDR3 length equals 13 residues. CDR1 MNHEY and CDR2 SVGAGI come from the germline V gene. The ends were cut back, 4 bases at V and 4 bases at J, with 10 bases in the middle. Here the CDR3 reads CASSSGTLYGYTF. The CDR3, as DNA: TGTGCCAGCAGTTCCGGGACACTCTATGGCTACACCTTC.

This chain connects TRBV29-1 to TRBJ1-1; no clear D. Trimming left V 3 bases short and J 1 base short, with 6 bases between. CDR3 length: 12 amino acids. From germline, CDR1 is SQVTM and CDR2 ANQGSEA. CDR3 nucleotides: TGCAGCGTTGACAGACAGAACACTGAAGCTTTCTTT. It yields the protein CSVDRQNTEAFF. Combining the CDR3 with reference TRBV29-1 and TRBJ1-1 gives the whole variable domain SAVISQKPSRDICQRGTSLTIQCQVDSQVTMMFWYRQQPGQSLTLIATANQGSEATYESGFVIDKFPISRPNLTFSTLTVSNMSPEDSSIYLCSVDRQNTEAFFGQGTRLTVV.

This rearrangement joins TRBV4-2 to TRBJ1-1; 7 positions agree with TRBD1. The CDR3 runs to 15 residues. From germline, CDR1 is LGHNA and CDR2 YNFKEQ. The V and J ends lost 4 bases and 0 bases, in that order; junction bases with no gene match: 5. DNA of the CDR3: TGTGCCAGCAGCCCCCGGACAGGATTGAACACTGAAGCTTTCTTT. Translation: CASSPRTGLNTEAFF.

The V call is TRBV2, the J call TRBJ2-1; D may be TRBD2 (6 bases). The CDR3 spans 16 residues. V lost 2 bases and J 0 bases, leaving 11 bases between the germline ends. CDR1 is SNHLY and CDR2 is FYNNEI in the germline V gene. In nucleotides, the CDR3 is TGTGCCAGCAGTGAAATTGCGGGGTCCTCCTACAATGAGCAGTTCTTC. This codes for CASSEIAGSSYNEQFF.

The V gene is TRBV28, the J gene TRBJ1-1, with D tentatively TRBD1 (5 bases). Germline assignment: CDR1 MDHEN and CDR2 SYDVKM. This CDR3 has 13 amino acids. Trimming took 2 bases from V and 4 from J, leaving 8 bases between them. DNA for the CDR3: TGTGCCAGCAGTTTAGGCAGGGTCACTGAAGCTTTCTTT. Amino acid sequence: CASSLGRVTEAFF.

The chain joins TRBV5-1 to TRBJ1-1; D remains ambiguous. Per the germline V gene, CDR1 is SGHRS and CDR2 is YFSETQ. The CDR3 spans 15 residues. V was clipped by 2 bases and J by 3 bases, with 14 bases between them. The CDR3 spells CASSLGGNTHTEAFF. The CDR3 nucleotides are TGCGCCAGCAGCTTAGGAGGGAATACTCACACTGAAGCTTTCTTT.

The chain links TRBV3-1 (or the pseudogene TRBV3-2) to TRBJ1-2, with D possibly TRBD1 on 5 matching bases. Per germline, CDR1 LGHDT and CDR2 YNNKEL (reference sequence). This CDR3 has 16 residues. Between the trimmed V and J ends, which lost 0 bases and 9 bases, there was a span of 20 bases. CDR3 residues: CASSQDIRGVEFSYTF. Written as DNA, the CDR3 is TGTGCCAGCAGCCAAGATATAAGGGGCGTTGAGTTCAGCTACACCTTC.

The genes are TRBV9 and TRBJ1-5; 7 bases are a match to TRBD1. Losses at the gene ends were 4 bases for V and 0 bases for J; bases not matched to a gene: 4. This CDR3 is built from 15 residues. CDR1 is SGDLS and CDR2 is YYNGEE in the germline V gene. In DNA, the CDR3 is TGTGCCAGCAGCACTGGACAGGATAGCAATCAGCCCCAGCATTTT. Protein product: CASSTGQDSNQPQHF.

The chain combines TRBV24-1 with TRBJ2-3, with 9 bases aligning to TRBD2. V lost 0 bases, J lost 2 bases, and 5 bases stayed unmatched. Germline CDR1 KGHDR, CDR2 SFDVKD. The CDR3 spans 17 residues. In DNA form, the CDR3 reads TGTGCCACCAGTGATTTGGGGCTAGCGGGACTCACAGATACGCAGTATTTT. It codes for CATSDLGLAGLTDTQYF.

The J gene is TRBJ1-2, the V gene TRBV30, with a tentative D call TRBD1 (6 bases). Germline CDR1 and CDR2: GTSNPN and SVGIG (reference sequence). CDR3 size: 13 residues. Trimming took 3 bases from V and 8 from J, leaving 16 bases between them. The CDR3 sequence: CAWSPIGQRGYTF. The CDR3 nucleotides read TGTGCCTGGAGCCCAATCGGACAGAGGGGCTACACCTTC. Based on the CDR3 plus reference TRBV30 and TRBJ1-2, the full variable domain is SQTIHQWPATLVQPVGSPLSLECTVEGTSNPNLYWYRQAAGRGLQLLFYSVGIGQISSEVPQNLSASRPQDRQFILSSKKLLLSDSGFYLCAWSPIGQRGYTFGSGTRLTVV.

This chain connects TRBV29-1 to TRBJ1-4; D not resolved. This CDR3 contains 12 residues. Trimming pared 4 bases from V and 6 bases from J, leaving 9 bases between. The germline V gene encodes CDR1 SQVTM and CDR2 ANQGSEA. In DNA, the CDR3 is TGCAGCGTTGGATCCAGCGATGAAAAACTGTTTTTT. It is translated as CSVGSSDEKLFF. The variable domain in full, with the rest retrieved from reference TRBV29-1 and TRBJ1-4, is SAVISQKPSRDICQRGTSLTIQCQVDSQVTMMFWYRQQPGQSLTLIATANQGSEATYESGFVIDKFPISRPNLTFSTLTVSNMSPEDSSIYLCSVGSSDEKLFFGSGTQLSVL.

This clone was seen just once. The DNA for the CDR3 is TGTGCCAGCAGCTTATATGTTGACAGGGTCGATCAGCCCCAGCATTTT. Amino acids: CASSLYVDRVDQPQHF. This chain connects TRBV7-2 to TRBJ1-5; 7 bases fit TRBD1. V dropped 2 bases and J dropped 5; count of bases not matched to a gene: 9. The germline V gene has CDR1 SGHTA and CDR2 FQGNSA. The CDR3 length is 16 residues.

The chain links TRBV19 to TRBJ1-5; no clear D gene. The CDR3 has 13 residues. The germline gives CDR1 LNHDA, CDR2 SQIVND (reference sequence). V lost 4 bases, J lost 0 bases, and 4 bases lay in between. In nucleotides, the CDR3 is TGTGCCAGTAGTAAGGATAGCAATCAGCCCCAGCATTTT. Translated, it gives CASSKDSNQPQHF.

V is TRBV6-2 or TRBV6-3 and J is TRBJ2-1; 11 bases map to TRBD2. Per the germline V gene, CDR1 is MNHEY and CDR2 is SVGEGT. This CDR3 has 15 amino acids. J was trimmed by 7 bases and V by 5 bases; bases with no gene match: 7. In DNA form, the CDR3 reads TGTGCCAGCAGTCTCGCGACTAGCGGGGCTAATGAGCAGTTCTTC. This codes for CASSLATSGANEQFF.

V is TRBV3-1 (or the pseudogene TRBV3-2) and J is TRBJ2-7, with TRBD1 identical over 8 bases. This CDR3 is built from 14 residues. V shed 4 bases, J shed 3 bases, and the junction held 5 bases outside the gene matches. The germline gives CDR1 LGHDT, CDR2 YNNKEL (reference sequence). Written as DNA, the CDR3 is TGTGCCAGCAGCCGCCGGACAGGGCTCTACGAGCAGTACTTC. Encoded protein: CASSRRTGLYEQYF.

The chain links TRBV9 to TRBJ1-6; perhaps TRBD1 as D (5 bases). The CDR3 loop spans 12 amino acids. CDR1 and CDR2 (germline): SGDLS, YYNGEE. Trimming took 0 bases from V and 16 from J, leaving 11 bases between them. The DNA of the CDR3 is TGTGCCAGCAGCGTAGGGGAGGGGAAGCTCCACTTT. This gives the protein CASSVGEGKLHF.

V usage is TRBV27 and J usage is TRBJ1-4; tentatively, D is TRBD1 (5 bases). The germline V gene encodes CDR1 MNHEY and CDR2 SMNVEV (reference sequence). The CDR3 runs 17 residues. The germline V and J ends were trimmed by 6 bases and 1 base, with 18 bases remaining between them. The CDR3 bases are TGTGCCAGCAGCCCCCAATGGGGTAGGGGAACTAATGAAAAACTGTTTTTT. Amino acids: CASSPQWGRGTNEKLFF.